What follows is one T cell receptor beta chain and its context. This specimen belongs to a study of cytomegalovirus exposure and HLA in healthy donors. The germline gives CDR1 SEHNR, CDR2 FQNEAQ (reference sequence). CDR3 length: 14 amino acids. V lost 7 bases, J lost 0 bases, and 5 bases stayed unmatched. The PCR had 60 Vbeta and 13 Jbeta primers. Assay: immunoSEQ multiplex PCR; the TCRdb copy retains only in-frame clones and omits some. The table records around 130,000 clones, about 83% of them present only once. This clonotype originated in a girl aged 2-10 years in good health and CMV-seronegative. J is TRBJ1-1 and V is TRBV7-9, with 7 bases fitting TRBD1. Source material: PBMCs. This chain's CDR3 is CASTQGQLNTEAFF. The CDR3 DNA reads TGTGCCAGCACCCAGGGACAGTTGAACACTGAAGCTTTCTTT.